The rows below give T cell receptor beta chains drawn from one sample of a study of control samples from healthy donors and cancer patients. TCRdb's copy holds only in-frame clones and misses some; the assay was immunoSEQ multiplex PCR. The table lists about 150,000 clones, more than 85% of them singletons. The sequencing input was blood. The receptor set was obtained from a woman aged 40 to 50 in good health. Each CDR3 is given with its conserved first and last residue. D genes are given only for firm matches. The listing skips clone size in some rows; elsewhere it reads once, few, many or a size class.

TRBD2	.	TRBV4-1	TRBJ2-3	TGCGCCAGCAGCCTTTCAATCGGGGGGGCCACAGATACGCAGTATTTT	CASSLSIGGATDTQYF
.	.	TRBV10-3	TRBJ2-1	TGTGCCATCAGTGAGTCCTTAGTGAATCAGGAGTTCTTC	CAISESLVNQEFF
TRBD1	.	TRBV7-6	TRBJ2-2	TGTGCCAGCAGCCCCCGACAGGGTGCGAACACCGGGGAGCTGTTTTTT	CASSPRQGANTGELFF
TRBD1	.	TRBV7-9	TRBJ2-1	TGTGCCAGCAGCTTAGGACAGGGGGAGTTCTACAATGAGCAGTTCTTC	CASSLGQGEFYNEQFF
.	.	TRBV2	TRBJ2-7	TGTGCCAGCAGTTGGGGGTTGTCGGGAGAGCAGTACTTC	CASSWGLSGEQYF
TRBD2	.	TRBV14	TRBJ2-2	TGTGCCAGCAGCCAAGATTCTAGCGGGGTGTTCACCGGGGAGCTGTTTTTT	CASSQDSSGVFTGELFF
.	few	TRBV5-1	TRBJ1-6	TGCGCCAGCAGCTTATCTGGGACCGTCCCTCAGGGTTATAATTCACCCCTCCACTTT	CASSLSGTVPQGYNSPLHF
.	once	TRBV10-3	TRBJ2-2	TGTGCCTCAGGGAAGCCGAACACCGGGGAGCTGTTTTTT	CASGKPNTGELFF
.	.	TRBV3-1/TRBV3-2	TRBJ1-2	TGTGCCAGCAGCTCCCAGAACTATGGCTACACCTTC	CASSSQNYGYTF
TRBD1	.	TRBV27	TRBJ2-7	TGTGCCAGCAGTTTCCTGGACAGGGGGTACGAGCAGTACTTC	CASSFLDRGYEQYF
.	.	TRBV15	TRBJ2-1	TGTGCCACCAGCAGAGACAGGGGTTCCTACAATGAGCAGTTCTTC	CATSRDRGSYNEQFF
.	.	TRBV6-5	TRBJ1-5	TGTGCCAGCACCCCGAGGGGGAAGGATCAGCCCCAGCATTTT	CASTPRGKDQPQHF
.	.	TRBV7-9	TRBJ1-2	TGTGCCAGCAGCGGGGACAACTATGGCTACACCTTC	CASSGDNYGYTF
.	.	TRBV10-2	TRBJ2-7	TGCGCCAGCAGTGGGTTACAGGGGCAGTACTTC	CASSGLQGQYF
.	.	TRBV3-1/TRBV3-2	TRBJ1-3	TGTGCCAGCAGCCAAGTCGGAGGGACTGGAAACACCATATATTTT	CASSQVGGTGNTIYF
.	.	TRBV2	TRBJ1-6	TGTGCCAGCAGTGAAGGAATCCCAAATTCACCCCTCCACTTT	CASSEGIPNSPLHF
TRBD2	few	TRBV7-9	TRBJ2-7	TGTGCCAGCAGCCCCCAGACTAGCGGGGGGAACGAGCAGTACTTC	CASSPQTSGGNEQYF
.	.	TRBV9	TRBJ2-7	TGTGCCAGCAGCGAACATACCGGGACAATGGCCTACGAGCAGTACTTC	CASSEHTGTMAYEQYF
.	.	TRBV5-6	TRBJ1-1	TGTGCCAGCAGCTTGGACAGGGAGAACACTGAAGCTTTCTTT	CASSLDRENTEAFF
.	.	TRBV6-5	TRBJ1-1	TGTGCCAGCAGTTACTCCGACGGGGACACTGAAGCTTTCTTT	CASSYSDGDTEAFF
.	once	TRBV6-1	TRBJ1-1	TGTGCCAGCAGTGCCGAATCCCCCCTTGACAGGCGGAACACTGAAGCTTTCTTT	CASSAESPLDRRNTEAFF
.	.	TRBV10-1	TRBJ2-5	TGCGCCAGCAGTAACCAAATCCAAGAGACCCAGTACTTC	CASSNQIQETQYF
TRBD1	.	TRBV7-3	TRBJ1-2	TGTGCCAGCAGCCAATACCCCGACAGGGGGAACTATGGCTACACCTTC	CASSQYPDRGNYGYTF
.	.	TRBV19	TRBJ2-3	TGTGCCAGTAGTTCCTCCTTCACAGATACGCAGTATTTT	CASSSSFTDTQYF
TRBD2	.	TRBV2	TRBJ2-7	TGTGCCAGCAGTGATCCTGCCGGGGGGTACGAGCAGTACTTC	CASSDPAGGYEQYF
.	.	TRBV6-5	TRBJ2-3	TGTGCCAGCAGTTACGGCCCAACCCCCGCAGATACGCAGTATTTT	CASSYGPTPADTQYF
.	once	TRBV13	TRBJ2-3	TGTGCCAGCAGCATGACTAGCACAGATACGCAGTATTTT	CASSMTSTDTQYF
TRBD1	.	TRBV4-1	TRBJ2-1	TGCGCCAGCAGCTCATACCCCGGGACAGGGGCAATCGATGAGCAGTTCTTC	CASSSYPGTGAIDEQFF
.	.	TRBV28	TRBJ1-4	TGTGCCAGCAGATCCCGCGAAAAACTGTTTTTT	CASRSREKLFF
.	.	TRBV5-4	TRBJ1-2	TGTGCCAGCAGCTTAAGAGAGGGGGGTGGCTACACCTTC	CASSLREGGGYTF
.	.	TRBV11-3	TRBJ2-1	TGTGCCAGCAGCTTAGGCGAGGGGGAACAATATGAGCAGTTCTTC	CASSLGEGEQYEQFF
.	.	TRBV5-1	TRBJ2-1	TGCGCCAGCAGCTTGACCAGGGCGGATAATGAGCAGTTCTTC	CASSLTRADNEQFF
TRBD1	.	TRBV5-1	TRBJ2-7	TGCGCCAGCAGCCCCCCCGGGACAGGGGAGGCCGAGCAGTACTTC	CASSPPGTGEAEQYF
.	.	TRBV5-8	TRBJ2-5	TGTGCCAGCAGCTTGAGGGTGGGGCCGAAGACCCAGTACTTC	CASSLRVGPKTQYF
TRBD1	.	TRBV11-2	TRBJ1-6	TGTGCCAGCAGCCCCACGGACAGGGTCAATTCACCCCTCCACTTT	CASSPTDRVNSPLHF
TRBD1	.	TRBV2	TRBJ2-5	TGTGCCAGCGAAACAGGGGTAGAGACCCAGTACTTC	CASETGVETQYF
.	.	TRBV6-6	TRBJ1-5	TGTGCCACACAGGGACCTAATCAGCCCCAGCATTTT	CATQGPNQPQHF
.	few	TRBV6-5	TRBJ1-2	TGTGCCAGCAGTCAAACAGGGAACTATGGCTACACCTTC	CASSQTGNYGYTF
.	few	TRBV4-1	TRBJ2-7	TGCGCCAGCAGCCAGGGCATTGCCTACGAGCAGTACTTC	CASSQGIAYEQYF
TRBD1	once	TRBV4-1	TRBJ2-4	TGCGCCAGCAGACAAGACAGGGGGATAAACATTCAGTACTTC	CASRQDRGINIQYF
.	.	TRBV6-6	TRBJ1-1	TGTGCCAGCAGCTCCGGGAACACTGAAGCTTTCTTT	CASSSGNTEAFF
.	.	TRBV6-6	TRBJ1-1	TGTGCCAGCAGCGCCGGGAGCCAGGACACTGAAGCTTTCTTT	CASSAGSQDTEAFF
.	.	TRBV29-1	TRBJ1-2	TGCAGCGTTGGGCGGGCGTCCGAGTCTGATGGCTACACCTTC	CSVGRASESDGYTF
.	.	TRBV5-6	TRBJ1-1	TGTGCCAGCAGCTCGGTACGTCGGGAAGGCCCGAACACTGAAGCTTTCTTT	CASSSVRREGPNTEAFF
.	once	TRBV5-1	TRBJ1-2	TGCGCCAGCAGCTTTGAGGGTAACTATGGCTACACCTTC	CASSFEGNYGYTF
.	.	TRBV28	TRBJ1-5	TGTGCCAGCAGCCCCACCGCAGGAACTCAGCCCCAGCATTTT	CASSPTAGTQPQHF
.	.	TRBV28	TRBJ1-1	TGTGCCAGCAGTTTGTCCACTGAAGCTTTCTTT	CASSLSTEAFF
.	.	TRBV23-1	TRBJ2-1	TGCGCCAGCAGTCAAGTTAGGGAGAATGAGCAGTTCTTC	CASSQVRENEQFF
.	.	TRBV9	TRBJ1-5	TGTGCCAGCAGCGAGTCTACGGAAGATCGGCCCCAGCATTTT	CASSESTEDRPQHF
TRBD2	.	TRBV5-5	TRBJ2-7	TGTGCCAGCAGCACAGAGGGACTAGCGGGGGGTTACGAGCAGTACTTC	CASSTEGLAGGYEQYF
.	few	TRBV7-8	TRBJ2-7	TGTGCCAGCAGCTCCCTTGGGGCCTCCTACGAGCAGTACTTC	CASSSLGASYEQYF
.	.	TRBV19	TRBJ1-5	TGTGTCAGTCGTGCACAGACCAATCAGCCCCAGCATTTT	CVSRAQTNQPQHF
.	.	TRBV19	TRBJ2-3	TGTGCCAGTAACCCTTTCCGGAGCACAGATACGCAGTATTTT	CASNPFRSTDTQYF
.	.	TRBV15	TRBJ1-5	TGTGCCACCAGCAGAGAACAGTGGAGCAATCAGCCCCAGCATTTT	CATSREQWSNQPQHF
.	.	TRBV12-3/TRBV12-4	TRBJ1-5	TGTGCCAGCAGTTTTTCTGGGCAGCCCCAGCATTTT	CASSFSGQPQHF
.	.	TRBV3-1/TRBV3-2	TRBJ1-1	TGTGCAACGCGGAGGACAGCCGGGGCTGAAGCTTTCTTT	CATRRTAGAEAFF
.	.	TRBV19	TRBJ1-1	TGTGCCAGTAGTTTGGGGGGGACTATGAACACTGAAGCTTTCTTT	CASSLGGTMNTEAFF
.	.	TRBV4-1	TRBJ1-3	TGCGCCAGCAGCCATCCCTCCTCTGGAAACACCATATATTTT	CASSHPSSGNTIYF
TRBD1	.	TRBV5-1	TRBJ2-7	TGCGCCAGCAGTCGGGGACAGGGGGCTTTGGAGCAGTACTTC	CASSRGQGALEQYF
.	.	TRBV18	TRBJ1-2	TGTGCCAGCTCACCCCCGTCGGACGGCTATGGCTACACCTTC	CASSPPSDGYGYTF